A selection of T cell receptor beta chains follows, all from one sample in a study of CD8 T cells in ankylosing spondylitis. TCRdb ran MiXCR on the 5' RACE reads and lists one entry per CDR3 protein. This table has some 840,000 distinct CDR3 sequences, 10% to 15% appearing once. The specimen was blood, either unsorted or a sorted T cell fraction (not recorded which). The receptors here all came from a male donor with ankylosing spondylitis. Each CDR3 is given with its conserved first and last residue. D genes are given only for firm matches. Not every row has a clone size; where given, it reads once, few, many or a size class.

CDR3,DNA,J,size,V,D
CSASAATYNSPLHF,TGCAGTGCCTCGGCAGCGACCTATAATTCACCCCTCCACTTT,TRBJ1-6,few,TRBV20-1,-
CASSYGGTGVAKAFF,TGTGCCAGCAGTTACGGTGGGACAGGGGTCGCTAAAGCTTTCTTT,TRBJ1-1,few,TRBV6-5,TRBD1
CASSLPGHSTDTQYF,TGCGCCAGCAGCTTACCGGGACATAGCACAGATACGCAGTATTTT,TRBJ2-3,-,TRBV5-1,-
CASSLNLGKNIQYF,TGTGCCAGCAGCTTAAATCTTGGTAAAAACATTCAGTACTTC,TRBJ2-4,few,TRBV7-2,-
CASSLQDQSNTEAFF,TGCGCCAGCAGCTTACAAGACCAATCGAACACTGAAGCTTTCTTT,TRBJ1-1,few,TRBV5-1,-
CSVLRGADTQYF,TGCAGCGTCCTCAGGGGTGCAGATACGCAGTATTTT,TRBJ2-3,many,TRBV29-1,-
CASSPPLAGGMDEQFF,TGCGCCAGCAGCCCCCCTCTAGCGGGAGGTATGGATGAGCAGTTCTTC,TRBJ2-1,-,TRBV5-1,TRBD2
CSAETERYNEQFF,TGCAGCGCCGAAACTGAGAGATACAATGAGCAGTTCTTC,TRBJ2-1,many,TRBV29-1,-
CASSLNSEEQFF,TGCGCCAGCAGCTTGAATAGCGAAGAGCAGTTCTTC,TRBJ2-1,few,TRBV5-1,-
CASSVGPFYGYTF,TGTGCCAGCAGCGTAGGGCCGTTCTATGGCTACACCTTC,TRBJ1-2,-,TRBV9,-
CASSLVSLNEQFF,TGTGCCAGCAGTTTAGTCTCCCTGAATGAGCAGTTCTTC,TRBJ2-1,-,TRBV28,-
CASSRQHLSDTEAFF,TGTGCCAGCAGCCGACAGCACCTATCGGACACTGAAGCTTTCTTT,TRBJ1-1,many,TRBV6-2/TRBV6-3,-
CASKGGLVNTEAFF,TGTGCCAGCAAAGGGGGTTTGGTGAACACTGAAGCTTTCTTT,TRBJ1-1,few,TRBV7-2,-
CASSQGPVGGNTIYF,TGTGCCAGCAGCCAAGGGCCAGTTGGAGGAAACACCATATATTTT,TRBJ1-3,few,TRBV3-1,-
CSAHLRGGAEDTQYF,TGCAGTGCCCACCTGAGAGGGGGGGCCGAAGATACGCAGTATTTT,TRBJ2-3,few,TRBV20-1,-
CASSFAGAHNGELFF,TGCGCCAGCAGCTTTGCGGGGGCCCATAACGGGGAGCTGTTTTTT,TRBJ2-2,-,TRBV5-1,-
CSARRGIQETQYF,TGCAGTGCTCGCCGGGGGATCCAAGAGACCCAGTACTTC,TRBJ2-5,-,TRBV20-1,-
CASSSTGPPAGELFF,TGTGCTAGCAGCTCGACAGGGCCCCCCGCCGGGGAGCTGTTTTTT,TRBJ2-2,-,TRBV7-7,TRBD1
CASSLVGQGVDEQFF,TGCGCCAGCAGCTTGGTGGGACAGGGGGTCGATGAGCAGTTCTTC,TRBJ2-1,-,TRBV5-1,TRBD1
CSAFDSGGQETQYF,TGCAGTGCCTTCGATTCAGGGGGCCAAGAGACCCAGTACTTC,TRBJ2-5,-,TRBV20-1,TRBD1
CASRGGGNTIYF,TGTGCCAGCAGGGGAGGCGGAAACACCATATATTTT,TRBJ1-3,-,TRBV6-2/TRBV6-3,-
CSAYETGGYSYEQYF,TGCAGTGCTTACGAGACAGGGGGTTACTCCTACGAGCAGTACTTC,TRBJ2-7,few,TRBV20-1,TRBD1
CASSPSGQGKLGEQFF,TGTGCCAGCAGCCCCTCCGGACAGGGGAAGTTGGGTGAGCAGTTCTTC,TRBJ2-1,few,TRBV5-6,TRBD1
CASSSRLAGTGPTEQFF,TGTGCCAGCAGCTCTCGACTAGCGGGGACCGGGCCCACTGAGCAGTTCTTC,TRBJ2-1,few,TRBV11-3,TRBD2
CASSYSKPSPQHF,TGTGCCAGCAGTTACTCGAAGCCGAGCCCCCAGCATTTT,TRBJ1-5,-,TRBV6-5,-
CASSRRGVLNTIYF,TGTGCCAGCAGTCGGAGAGGGGTTTTAAACACCATATATTTT,TRBJ1-3,few,TRBV28,-
CASSPDRSLYEQYF,TGTGCCAGCAGCCCGGACAGGTCCTTATACGAGCAGTACTTC,TRBJ2-7,-,TRBV7-2,TRBD1
CSARDTGGKSYEQYF,TGCAGTGCTAGAGATACCGGGGGAAAATCCTACGAGCAGTACTTC,TRBJ2-7,-,TRBV20-1,-